Shown below are 5 T cell receptor beta chains from a single sample sequenced in a study of blood T cell repertoires in COVID-19. Profiled with immunoSEQ multiplex PCR; TCRdb holds only in-frame clones, not every one. Here the sample spans roughly 73,000 clones, 70% to 90% being singletons. The sequenced sample consisted of peripheral blood. These TCRs come from a man between 65 and 85 years old with active or convalescent COVID-19.

The chain has TRBV2 and TRBJ2-1; TRBD1 matches at 9 bases. CDR1 and CDR2 from the germline V gene are SNHLY and FYNNEI. J gave up 8 bases and V 7 bases, and 6 bases lay outside the gene matches. The length of the CDR3 is 13 residues. CDR3 region: CASNRDRADEQFF. The DNA for the CDR3 is TGTGCCAGCAATCGGGACAGGGCCGATGAGCAGTTCTTC.

This clone was seen once. The chain carries TRBV5-1 and TRBJ2-7; D is perhaps TRBD1 (5 bases). Per germline, CDR1 SGHRS and CDR2 YFSETQ. V lost 3 bases and J 2 bases, leaving 12 bases between the germline ends. CDR3 length equals 14 residues. The DNA for the CDR3 is TGCGCCAGCAGCTGGAGCAGGGATCCCTACGAGCAGTACTTC. It codes for CASSWSRDPYEQYF.

V gene TRBV6-1 combines with J gene TRBJ2-7; perhaps TRBD2 as D (6 bases). Per the germline V gene, CDR1 is MNHNS and CDR2 is SASEGT. The CDR3 extends over 15 amino acids. V lost 0 bases to trimming and J lost 2 bases, with 11 bases between them. CDR3 nucleotide sequence: TGTGCCAGCAGTGAAGCGCCGGGAGAACCCTACGAGCAGTACTTC. Residues: CASSEAPGEPYEQYF.

This clone has more than one count but fewer than ten. DNA of the CDR3: TGTGCCAGCAGCCAAGGCACAGGGAGGGTCTACGAGCAGTACTTC. Translation: CASSQGTGRVYEQYF. The chain couples TRBV14 to TRBJ2-7, with a possible D match to TRBD2 (7 bases). Trimming pared 1 base from V and 3 bases from J, leaving 13 bases between. Germline CDR1 SGHDN, CDR2 FVKESK. The CDR3 is 15 residues long.

The CDR3 DNA is TGCGCCAGCAGCCCCCTTGGGAGCTCCTACGAGCAGTACTTC. This codes for CASSPLGSSYEQYF. The chain recombines TRBV10-2 with TRBJ2-7; the D gene is possibly TRBD2 (5 bases). V was pared by 6 bases and J by 0 bases, with 12 bases between. The CDR3 has 14 amino acids. Germline V lookup: CDR1 WSHSY, CDR2 SAAADI.